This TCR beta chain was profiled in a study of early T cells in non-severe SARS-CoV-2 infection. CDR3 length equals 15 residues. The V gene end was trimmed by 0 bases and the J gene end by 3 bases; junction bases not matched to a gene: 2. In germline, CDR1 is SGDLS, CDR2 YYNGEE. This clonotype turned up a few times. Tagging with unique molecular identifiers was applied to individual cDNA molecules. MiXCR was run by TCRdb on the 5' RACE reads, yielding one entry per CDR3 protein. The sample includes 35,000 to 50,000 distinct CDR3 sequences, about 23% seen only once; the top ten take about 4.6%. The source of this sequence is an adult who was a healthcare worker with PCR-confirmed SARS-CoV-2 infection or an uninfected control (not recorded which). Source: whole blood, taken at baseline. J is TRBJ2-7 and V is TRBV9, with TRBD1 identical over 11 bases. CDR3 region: CASSVEGTGGYEQYF. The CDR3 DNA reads TGTGCCAGCAGCGTAGAGGGGACAGGGGGCTACGAGCAGTACTTC.